Listed below are T cell receptor beta chains from one sample, sequenced in a study of neurological immune-mediated disorders. TCRdb used MiXCR to reprocess the 5' RACE reads, holding one entry per CDR3 protein. The sample has around 130,000 distinct CDR3 sequences; roughly 3.2% are singletons. Source material: PBMCs. All receptors derive from a woman aged 25-40 years with multiple sclerosis. Both conserved end residues are part of each CDR3. Each record gives: V gene, clone size, J gene, CDR3 protein. Where a row states a size, it is once, few, many or the class of an expanded clone; other rows omit it.

>TRBV5-1|many|TRBJ2-7
CASSLDRRGVYEQYF
>TRBV10-3|medium-sized|TRBJ1-1
CAAWGGDRGPTEAFF
>TRBV5-1|many|TRBJ1-4
CASHVTGSEKLFF
>TRBV12-3/TRBV12-4|few|TRBJ1-6
CASGGGSNSTLNF
>TRBV6-2/TRBV6-3|many|TRBJ2-7
CASSYPGTLYEQYF
>TRBV11-2|many|TRBJ2-5
CASSAGTSGLWGTQYF
>TRBV3-1|NA|TRBJ2-1
CASSQEGGEQFF
>TRBV5-1|many|TRBJ1-1
CASSFGGEKPPVAFF
>TRBV7-8|NA|TRBJ1-1
CASSLQGLIGEAFF
>TRBV20-1|many|TRBJ2-7
CSAREEWSREQYF
>TRBV7-2|many|TRBJ2-7
CASSSLAGGEQYF
>TRBV15|many|TRBJ2-1
CATSRDGYNEQFF
>TRBV27|NA|TRBJ2-7
CASSDTVGVTYEQYF
>TRBV6-5|many|TRBJ1-2
CASRQGSGYTF
>TRBV7-9|NA|TRBJ2-7
CASSRGNSYEQYF
>TRBV6-6|many|TRBJ2-1
CASSYSPGRVFEQFF
>TRBV6-1|few|TRBJ2-1
CASSEEGQGTTLIAGNEQFF
>TRBV5-5|many|TRBJ2-7
CASSLASGTLPYF
>TRBV3-1|many|TRBJ2-1
CASSPPPGLAGGGANEQFF
>TRBV5-1|many|TRBJ2-7
CASSLELAGSYEQYF
>TRBV7-9|many|TRBJ1-1
CASSAGTVNTEAFF
>TRBV7-9|many|TRBJ1-4
CASSRTPPTNEKLFF
>TRBV7-2|many|TRBJ2-2
CASSRAGGRGGELFF
>TRBV20-1|few|TRBJ2-3
CSASNRRPTDTQYF
>TRBV20-1|many|TRBJ2-1
CSASDRGSYNEQFF
>TRBV20-1|many|TRBJ2-1
CSARDLRGSNNEQFF
>TRBV5-1|NA|TRBJ2-1
CASSPRASGGYYNEQFF
>TRBV20-1|many|TRBJ1-1
CSAPRQGKQNTEAFF
>TRBV6-5|many|TRBJ1-4
CASSPGSSYEKLFF
>TRBV7-2|NA|TRBJ2-3
CASSLEGVGTDTQYF
>TRBV5-1|many|TRBJ1-6
CASSLNVNNSPLHF
>TRBV5-1|many|TRBJ2-2
CASGNHFGTGELFF
>TRBV27|many|TRBJ2-5
CASSFRGSGGQETQYF
>TRBV6-2/TRBV6-3|many|TRBJ2-7
CASSYRPAPSSPYEQYF
>TRBV6-2/TRBV6-3|many|TRBJ1-5
CASSPRRGVGQPQHF
>TRBV20-1|many|TRBJ2-2
CSARDPTSGGANTGELFF
>TRBV29-1|many|TRBJ2-6
CSVAASGANVLTF
>TRBV3-1|many|TRBJ2-1
CASSQDGVGRSSYNEQFF
>TRBV30|many|TRBJ2-7
CAWSVPLLAGGGEQYF
>TRBV29-1|many|TRBJ2-1
CSGGTAYNEQFF
>TRBV5-6|many|TRBJ1-2
CASSLLTGPRDGYTF
>TRBV5-6|few|TRBJ2-2
CASSLGRELFF
>TRBV20-1|many|TRBJ2-1
CSARTHSYNEQFF
>TRBV20-1|many|TRBJ1-2
CSAQGGTFDGYTF
>TRBV20-1|many|TRBJ2-7
CSASPQTGEYEQYF
>TRBV29-1|many|TRBJ2-3
CSVVELAGVADTQYF
>TRBV12-3/TRBV12-4|many|TRBJ2-1
CASRLAGVPEQFF